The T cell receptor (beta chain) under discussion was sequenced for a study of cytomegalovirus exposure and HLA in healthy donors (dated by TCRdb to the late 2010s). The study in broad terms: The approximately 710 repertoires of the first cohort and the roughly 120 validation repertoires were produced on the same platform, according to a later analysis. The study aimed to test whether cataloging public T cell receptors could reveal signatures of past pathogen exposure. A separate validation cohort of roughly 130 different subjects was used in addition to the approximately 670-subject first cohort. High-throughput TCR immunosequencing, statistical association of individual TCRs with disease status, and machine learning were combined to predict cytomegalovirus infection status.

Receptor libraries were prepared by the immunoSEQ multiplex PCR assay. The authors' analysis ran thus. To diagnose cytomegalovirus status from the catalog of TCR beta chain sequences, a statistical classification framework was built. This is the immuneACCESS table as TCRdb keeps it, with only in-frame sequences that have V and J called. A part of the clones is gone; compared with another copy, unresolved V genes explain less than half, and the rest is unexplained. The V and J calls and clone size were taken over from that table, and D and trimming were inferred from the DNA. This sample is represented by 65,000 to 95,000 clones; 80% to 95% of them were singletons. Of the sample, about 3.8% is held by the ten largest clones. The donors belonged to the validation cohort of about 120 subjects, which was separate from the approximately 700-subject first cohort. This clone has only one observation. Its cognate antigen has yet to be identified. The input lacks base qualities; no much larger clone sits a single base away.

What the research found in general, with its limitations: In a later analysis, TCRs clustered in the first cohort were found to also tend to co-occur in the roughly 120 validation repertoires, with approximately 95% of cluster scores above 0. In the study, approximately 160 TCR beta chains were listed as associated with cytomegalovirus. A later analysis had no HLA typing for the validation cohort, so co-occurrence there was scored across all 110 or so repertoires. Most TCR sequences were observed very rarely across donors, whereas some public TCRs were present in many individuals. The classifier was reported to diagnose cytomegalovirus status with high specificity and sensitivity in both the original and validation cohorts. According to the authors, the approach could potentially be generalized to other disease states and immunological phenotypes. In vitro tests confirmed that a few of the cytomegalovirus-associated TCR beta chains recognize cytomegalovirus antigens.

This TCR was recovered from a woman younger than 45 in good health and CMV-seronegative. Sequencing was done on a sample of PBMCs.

The CDR3 protein sequence reads: CAWSVGAYEQYF. At the DNA level, the sequence is TGTGCCTGGAGTGTAGGAGCCTACGAGCAGTACTTC. The chain uses TRBV30 and TRBJ2-7; a confident D gene designation cannot be given. As encoded in the germline V gene (reference sequence), CDR1 is GTSNPN while CDR2 is SVGIG. CDR3 length: 12 amino acids, cysteine to phenylalanine. CDR3 DNA only is kept here, 36 bases in frame from base 1. A distance of 5 bases separates the germline ends of V and J, which lose 0 bases and 2 bases respectively.